Detailed here is one T cell receptor beta chain. Repertoires were generated with immunoSEQ multiplex PCR, while TCRdb's copy carries only in-frame clones and drops some. The sample has around 10,000 clones; about nine tenths are singletons. With V trimmed by 5 bases and J by 7 bases, 16 bases remained unmatched. The CDR3 is 18 residues long. Germline V gene data show CDR1 as MNHEY and CDR2 as SMNVEV (reference sequence). This entry comes from a study of tumor T cells in aggressive B-cell lymphoma. Sequenced sample: tumor tissue. The J gene is TRBJ2-5, the V gene TRBV27; TRBD2 matches at 13 bases. The clonotype originates from an adult with diffuse large B cell lymphoma. This CDR3 is CASSTPGLAGSWAGTQYF. Written as DNA, the CDR3 is TGTGCCAGCAGTACCCCGGGACTAGCGGGATCCTGGGCGGGGACCCAGTACTTC.